This record looks at one TCR beta chain sequence and its context. The antigen is undetermined. The table came from immunoSEQ multiplex PCR; TCRdb's copy has only in-frame clones and leaves some out. The sample carries some 60,000 clones, approximately 83% recorded once. The CDR3 loop spans 13 amino acids. The V end was cut by 4 bases, the J end by 5 bases, with 10 bases between. The V gene's germline CDR1 is SNHLY and CDR2 FYNNEI. The data were obtained in a study of glioma-infiltrating T cells after dendritic cell vaccination. Study overall: Patients had newly diagnosed or recurrent glioblastoma and received dendritic cell vaccines. Autologous tumor lysate-pulsed dendritic cell vaccination was given between about 2003 and 2013.

Study-wide points: The cohort had few patients with full blood and tumor sets. Higher TCR clonality did not directly relate to longer survival.

Time point described: after dendritic cell vaccination, including at tumor progression/relapse. The chain joins TRBV2 to TRBJ2-3, with no clear D. This receptor was obtained from a human donor with glioblastoma. The sample was blood, taken after dendritic cell vaccination. The CDR3 coding sequence is TGTGCCAGCAGTGTTCATGAGAAAGATACGCAGTATTTT. Its translation: CASSVHEKDTQYF.